This T cell receptor beta chain was sequenced during a study of shared clonotypes between healthy human individuals. Study results and limitations: An effect of sequencing depth on clonotype sharing among donors was expected.

Assay: immunoSEQ multiplex PCR; the TCRdb copy retains only in-frame clones and omits some. The data contain 500,000 or so clones, approximately 95% of them singletons. The CDR3 loop spans 13 amino acids. V shed 5 bases and J shed 2 bases, with 9 bases lying between them. Germline CDR1 SGHTA, CDR2 FQGNSA. Worth noting for this clone: As yet, its antigen is unknown.

The V and J genes are TRBV7-2 and TRBJ2-5; D is unclear. The sample was naive CD4+ T cells sorted from blood. Subset here: CD45RA+ positively selected. The sequence was collected from a woman aged 25 to 45 in good health. Written as DNA, the CDR3 is TGTGCCAGCAGCCCTAGGCTTCAAGAGACCCAGTACTTC. Residues: CASSPRLQETQYF.